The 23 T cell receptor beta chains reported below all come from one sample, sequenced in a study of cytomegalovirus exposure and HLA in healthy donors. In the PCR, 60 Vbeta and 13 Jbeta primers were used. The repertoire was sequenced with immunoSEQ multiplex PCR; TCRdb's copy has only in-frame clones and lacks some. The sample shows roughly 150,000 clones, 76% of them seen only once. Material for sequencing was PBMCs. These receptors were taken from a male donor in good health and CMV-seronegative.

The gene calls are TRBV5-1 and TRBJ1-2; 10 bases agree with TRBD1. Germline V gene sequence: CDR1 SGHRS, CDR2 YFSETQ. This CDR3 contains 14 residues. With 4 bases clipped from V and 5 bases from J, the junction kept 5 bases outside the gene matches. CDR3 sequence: CASSDTGQGYGYTF. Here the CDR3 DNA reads TGCGCCAGCAGCGACACGGGACAGGGGTATGGCTACACCTTC.

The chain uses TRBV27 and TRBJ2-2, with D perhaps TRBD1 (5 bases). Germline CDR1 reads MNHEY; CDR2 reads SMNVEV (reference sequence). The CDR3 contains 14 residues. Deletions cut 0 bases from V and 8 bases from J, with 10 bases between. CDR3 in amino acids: CASSLSWAGGELFF. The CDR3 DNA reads TGTGCCAGCAGTTTATCGTGGGCAGGGGGGGAGCTGTTTTTT.

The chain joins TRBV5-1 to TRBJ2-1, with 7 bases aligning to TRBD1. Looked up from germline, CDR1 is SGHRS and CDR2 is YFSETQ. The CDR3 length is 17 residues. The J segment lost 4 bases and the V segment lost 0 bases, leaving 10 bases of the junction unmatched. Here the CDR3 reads CASSLAVGGASYNEQFF. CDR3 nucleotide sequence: TGCGCCAGCAGCTTGGCGGTAGGGGGCGCATCTTACAATGAGCAGTTCTTC.

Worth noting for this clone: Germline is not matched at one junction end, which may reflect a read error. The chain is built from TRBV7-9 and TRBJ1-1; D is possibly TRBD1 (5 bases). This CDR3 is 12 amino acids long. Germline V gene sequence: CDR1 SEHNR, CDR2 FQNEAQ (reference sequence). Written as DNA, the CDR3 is TGTTCCAGCAGCCAGGGCCTGATTGAAGCTTTCTTT. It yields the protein CSSSQGLIEAFF.

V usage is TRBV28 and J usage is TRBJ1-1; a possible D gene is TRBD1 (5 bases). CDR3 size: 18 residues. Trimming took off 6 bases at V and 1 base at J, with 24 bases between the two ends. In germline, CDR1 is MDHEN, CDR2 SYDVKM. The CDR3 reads CASRFRWGTQLSNTEAFF. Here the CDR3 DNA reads TGTGCCAGCAGGTTTCGGTGGGGGACTCAACTTTCGAACACTGAAGCTTTCTTT. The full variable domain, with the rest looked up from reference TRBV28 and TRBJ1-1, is DVKVTQSSRYLVKRTGEKVFLECVQDMDHENMFWYRQDPGLGLRLIYFSYDVKMKEKGDIPEGYSVSREKKERFSLILESASTNQTSMYLCASRFRWGTQLSNTEAFFGQGTRLTVV.

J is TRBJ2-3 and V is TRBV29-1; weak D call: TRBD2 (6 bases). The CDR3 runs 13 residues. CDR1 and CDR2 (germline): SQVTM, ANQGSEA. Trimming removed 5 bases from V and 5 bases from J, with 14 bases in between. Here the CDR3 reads CSVFGDFVDTQYF. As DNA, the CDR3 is TGCAGCGTTTTTGGGGACTTCGTAGATACGCAGTATTTT.

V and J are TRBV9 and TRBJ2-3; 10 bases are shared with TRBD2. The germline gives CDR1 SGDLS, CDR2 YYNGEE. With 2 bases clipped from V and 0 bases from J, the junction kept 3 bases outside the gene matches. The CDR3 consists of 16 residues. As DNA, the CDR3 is TGTGCCAGCAGCGTGGCTAGCGGGGGTAGCACAGATACGCAGTATTTT. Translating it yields CASSVASGGSTDTQYF.

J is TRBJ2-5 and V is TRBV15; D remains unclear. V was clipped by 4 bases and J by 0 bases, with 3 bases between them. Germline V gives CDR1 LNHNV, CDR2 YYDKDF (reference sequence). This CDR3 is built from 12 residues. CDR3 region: CATSTNQETQYF. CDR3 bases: TGTGCCACCAGCACAAACCAAGAGACCCAGTACTTC.

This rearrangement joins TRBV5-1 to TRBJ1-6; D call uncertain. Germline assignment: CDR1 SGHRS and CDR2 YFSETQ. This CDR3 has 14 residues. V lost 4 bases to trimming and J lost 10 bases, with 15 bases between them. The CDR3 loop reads CASSVGEFGSPLHF. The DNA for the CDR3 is TGCGCCAGCAGCGTTGGGGAGTTTGGGTCACCCCTCCACTTT.

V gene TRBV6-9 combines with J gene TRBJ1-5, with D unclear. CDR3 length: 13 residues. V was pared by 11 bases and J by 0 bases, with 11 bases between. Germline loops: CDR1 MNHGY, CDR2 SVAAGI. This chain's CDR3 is CADVRVSNQPQHF. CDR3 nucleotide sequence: TGTGCCGACGTGAGGGTTAGCAATCAGCCCCAGCATTTT.

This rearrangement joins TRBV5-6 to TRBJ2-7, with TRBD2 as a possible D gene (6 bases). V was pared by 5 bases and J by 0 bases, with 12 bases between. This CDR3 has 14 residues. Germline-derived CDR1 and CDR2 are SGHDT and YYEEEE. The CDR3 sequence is CASRVRDLSYEQYF. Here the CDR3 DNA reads TGTGCCAGCAGAGTGCGGGACCTCTCCTACGAGCAGTACTTC.

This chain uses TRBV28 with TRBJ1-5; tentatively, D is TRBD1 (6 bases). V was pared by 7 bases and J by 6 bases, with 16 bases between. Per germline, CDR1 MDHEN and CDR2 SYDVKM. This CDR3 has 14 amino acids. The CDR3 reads CASTIGGAGQPQHF. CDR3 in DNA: TGTGCCAGCACCATTGGGGGGGCGGGTCAGCCCCAGCATTTT. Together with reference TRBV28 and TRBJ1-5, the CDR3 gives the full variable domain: DVKVTQSSRYLVKRTGEKVFLECVQDMDHENMFWYRQDPGLGLRLIYFSYDVKMKEKGDIPEGYSVSREKKERFSLILESASTNQTSMYLCASTIGGAGQPQHFGDGTRLSIL.

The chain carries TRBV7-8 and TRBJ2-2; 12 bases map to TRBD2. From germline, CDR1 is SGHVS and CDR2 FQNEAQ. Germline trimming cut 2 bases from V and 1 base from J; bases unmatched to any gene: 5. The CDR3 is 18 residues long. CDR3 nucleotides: TGTGCCAGCAGCTTACCTTCTAGCGGGAGGGGGAACACCGGGGAGCTGTTTTTT. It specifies CASSLPSSGRGNTGELFF.

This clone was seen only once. CDR3 DNA sequence: TGTGCCAGCAGCTTAGATAGCGCCGGGAACACTGAAGCTTTCTTT. It yields the protein CASSLDSAGNTEAFF. V gene TRBV7-9 combines with J gene TRBJ1-1; D unresolved. Per the germline V gene, CDR1 is SEHNR and CDR2 is FQNEAQ (reference sequence). This CDR3 contains 15 residues. V lost 1 base to trimming and J lost 1 base, with 10 bases between them.

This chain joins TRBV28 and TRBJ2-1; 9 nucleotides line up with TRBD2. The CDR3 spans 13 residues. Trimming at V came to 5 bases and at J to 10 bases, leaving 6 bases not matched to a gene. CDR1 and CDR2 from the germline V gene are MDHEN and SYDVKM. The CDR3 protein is CASSLTSGTEQFF. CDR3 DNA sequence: TGTGCCAGCAGTCTGACTAGCGGTACAGAGCAGTTCTTC.

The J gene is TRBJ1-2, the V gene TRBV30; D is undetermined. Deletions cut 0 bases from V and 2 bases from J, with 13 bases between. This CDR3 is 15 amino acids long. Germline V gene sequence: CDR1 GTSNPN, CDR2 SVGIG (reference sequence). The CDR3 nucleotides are TGTGCCTGGAGTGTGGGCCCTGGTGGAAACTATGGCTACACCTTC. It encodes CAWSVGPGGNYGYTF. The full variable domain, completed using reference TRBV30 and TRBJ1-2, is SQTIHQWPATLVQPVGSPLSLECTVEGTSNPNLYWYRQAAGRGLQLLFYSVGIGQISSEVPQNLSASRPQDRQFILSSKKLLLSDSGFYLCAWSVGPGGNYGYTFGSGTRLTVV.

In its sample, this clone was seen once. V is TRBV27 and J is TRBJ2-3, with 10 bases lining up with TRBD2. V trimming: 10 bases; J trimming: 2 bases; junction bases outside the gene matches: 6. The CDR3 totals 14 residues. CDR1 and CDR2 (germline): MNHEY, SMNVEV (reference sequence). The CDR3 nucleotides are TGTGCCACCGGACTAGCGGAGCCCACAGATACGCAGTATTTT. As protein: CATGLAEPTDTQYF.

The CDR3 here is CASSYRIEGNIQYF. CDR3 DNA: TGTGCCAGCAGTTACCGCATCGAGGGAAACATTCAGTACTTC. The gene calls are TRBV6-5 and TRBJ2-4; TRBD2 might be the D (5 bases). The ends were cut back, 2 bases at V and 6 bases at J, with 11 bases in the middle. Germline V gives CDR1 MNHEY, CDR2 SVGAGI. The CDR3 totals 14 residues.

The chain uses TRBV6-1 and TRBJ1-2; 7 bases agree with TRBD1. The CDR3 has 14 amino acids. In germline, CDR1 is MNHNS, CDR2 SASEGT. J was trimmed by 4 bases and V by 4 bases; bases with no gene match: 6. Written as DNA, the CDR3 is TGTGCCAGCAGTGTTCGACAGGGATTCTATGGCTACACCTTC. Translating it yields CASSVRQGFYGYTF.

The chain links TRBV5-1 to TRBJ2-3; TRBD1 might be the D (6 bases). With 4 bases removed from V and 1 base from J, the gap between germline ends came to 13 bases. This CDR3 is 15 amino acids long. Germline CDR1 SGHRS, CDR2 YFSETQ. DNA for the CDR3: TGCGCCAGCAGCCGGACAGAGGAGGGCACAGATACGCAGTATTTT. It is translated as CASSRTEEGTDTQYF.

In DNA, the CDR3 is TGTGCCAGCAGTTTATGGAGCGATGAGCAGTTCTTC. Translation: CASSLWSDEQFF. The gene calls are TRBV28 and TRBJ2-1; D remains unclear. The CDR3 loop spans 12 amino acids. Trimming removed 0 bases at V and 8 bases at J, with 5 bases between. Germline CDR1 MDHEN, CDR2 SYDVKM. The entire variable domain, with the rest obtained from reference TRBV28 and TRBJ2-1, is as follows: DVKVTQSSRYLVKRTGEKVFLECVQDMDHENMFWYRQDPGLGLRLIYFSYDVKMKEKGDIPEGYSVSREKKERFSLILESASTNQTSMYLCASSLWSDEQFFGPGTRLTVL.

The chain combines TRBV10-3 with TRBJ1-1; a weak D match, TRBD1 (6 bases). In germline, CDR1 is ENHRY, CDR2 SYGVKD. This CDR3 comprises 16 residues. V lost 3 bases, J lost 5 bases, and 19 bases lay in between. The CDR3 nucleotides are TGTGCCATCAGTGACAAAGGGGGGGGTTTGGTAACTGAAGCTTTCTTT. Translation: CAISDKGGGLVTEAFF.

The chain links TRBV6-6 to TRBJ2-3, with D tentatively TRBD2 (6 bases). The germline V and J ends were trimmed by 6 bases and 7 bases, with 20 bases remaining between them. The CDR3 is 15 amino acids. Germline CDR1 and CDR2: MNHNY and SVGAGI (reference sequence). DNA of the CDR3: TGTGCCAGCAGGCTGATAGCGGACCCACTAAATACGCAGTATTTT. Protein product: CASRLIADPLNTQYF.